The T cell receptor beta chain described here comes from a study of cytomegalovirus exposure and HLA in healthy donors. Study background: As released early, the data held some 85 million unique TCRs from HLA-typed donors. The study's findings and limits: Cytomegalovirus association was assigned to approximately 160 TCR beta chains. Highest at DRB1 and lowest at HLA-C, TCR association rates differed among HLA loci in a later analysis. Cytomegalovirus status was reportedly diagnosed by the classifier with high specificity and sensitivity.

With regard to this clone: Its specificity is unknown.

The PCR ran on 60 Vbeta and 13 Jbeta primers. Clones were read by immunoSEQ multiplex PCR, and TCRdb kept only the in-frame ones, dropping some. The profile shows 150,000 or so clones, roughly 77% of them singletons. V lost 0 bases and J 7 bases, leaving 7 bases between the germline ends. This CDR3 comprises 13 residues. Germline CDR1 is MNHEY and CDR2 is SVGAGI. The source is a male donor in good health and CMV-seronegative. The V gene is TRBV6-5, the J gene TRBJ2-1; D uncertain. The sample consisted of PBMCs. The CDR3 here is CASSYSSVNEQFF. The CDR3 DNA is TGTGCCAGCAGTTACTCGTCGGTAAATGAGCAGTTCTTC.